This T cell receptor beta chain appears in the sequencing data of a study of T-cell reconstitution after alpha-beta-depleted transplantation in children (dated by TCRdb to the mid-2010s). Study-wide context: Using TCR repertoire profiling, the study followed T-cell immune reconstitution in a quantitative way in children after TCRalphabeta/CD19-depleted allogeneic hematopoietic cell transplantation.

This clonotype was recorded at least ten times. Its antigen is currently not known. The input lacks base qualities; no much larger clone sits a single base away. The library was produced with PCR. The instrument was an Illumina HiSeq 2500. Molecular barcoding was employed in the preparation of TCR libraries, with unique molecular identifiers being used to normalize TCRbeta repertoire quantification. Using fastp trimming at Q25 and MiXCR clonotype assembly, TCRdb reanalyzed the public sequencing data and kept in-frame beta chains. Every entry covers one CDR3 protein and lists the most common genes and DNA from its rows. The sample has 600,000 to 700,000 distinct CDR3 sequences on record, roughly 17% of them singletons. Under 1.2% of the sample is held by the ten biggest clonotypes. V loses 2 bases at its end and J loses 4 bases; junction bases beyond the gene matches: 4. Sequences MNHEY (CDR1) and SVGAGI (CDR2) are obtained from the germline V gene. From the cysteine up to the phenylalanine, the CDR3 has a length of 17 residues. Only CDR3 DNA remains: 51 bases, in frame from the first base.

Sequencing used PBMCs from the stem cell graft donor, obtained from the stem cell graft. The rearranged segments are TRBV6-5 and TRBJ2-1, and 14 bases in between align with TRBD2. This receptor was identified in a human donor who donated a stem cell graft to a child with acute myeloid leukemia. The nucleotide sequence is given as TGTGCCAGCAGTTACCGGACTAGCGGGGGGACATACAATGAGCAGTTCTTC. The translation is CASSYRTSGGTYNEQFF.